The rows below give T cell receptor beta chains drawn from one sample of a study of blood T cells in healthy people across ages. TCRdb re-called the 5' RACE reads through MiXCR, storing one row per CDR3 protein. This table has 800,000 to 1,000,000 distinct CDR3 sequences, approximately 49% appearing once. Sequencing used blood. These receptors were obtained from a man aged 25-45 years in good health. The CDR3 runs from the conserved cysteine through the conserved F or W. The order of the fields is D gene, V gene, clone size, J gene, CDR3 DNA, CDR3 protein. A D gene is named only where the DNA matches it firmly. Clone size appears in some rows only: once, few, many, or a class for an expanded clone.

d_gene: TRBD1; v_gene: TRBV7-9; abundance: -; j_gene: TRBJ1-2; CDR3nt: TGTGCCAGCAGCTTAGCGGGACAGCGTAACTATGGCTACACCTTC; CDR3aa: CASSLAGQRNYGYTF
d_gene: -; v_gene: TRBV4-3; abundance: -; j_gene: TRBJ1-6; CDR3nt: TGCGCCAGCAGCCAAGGGACATGGGGGAATTCACCCCTCCACTTT; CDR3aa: CASSQGTWGNSPLHF
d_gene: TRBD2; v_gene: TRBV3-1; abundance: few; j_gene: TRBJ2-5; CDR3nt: TGTGCCAGCAGCCTCGTGTTCACTAGCGGGGCCCAAGAGACCCAGTACTTC; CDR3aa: CASSLVFTSGAQETQYF
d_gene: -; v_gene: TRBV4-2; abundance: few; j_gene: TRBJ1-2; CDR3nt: TGTGCCAGCAGCCAACCGGGGAGTGGTTTGAACGGTGGCTACACCTTC; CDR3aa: CASSQPGSGLNGGYTF
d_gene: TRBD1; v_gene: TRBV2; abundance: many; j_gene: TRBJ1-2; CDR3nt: TGTGCCAGTTTACAGGGGATGAGCTATGGCTACACCTTC; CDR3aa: CASLQGMSYGYTF
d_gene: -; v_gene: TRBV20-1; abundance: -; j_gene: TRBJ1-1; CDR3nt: TGCAGTGCTAGTCTGGGCAGGGGGAACACTGAAGCTTTCTTT; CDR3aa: CSASLGRGNTEAFF
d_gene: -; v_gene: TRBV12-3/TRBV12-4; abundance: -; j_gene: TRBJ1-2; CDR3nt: TGTGCCAGCAGAAAGACAGGAGATTGGGCTAACTATGGCTACACCTTC; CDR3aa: CASRKTGDWANYGYTF
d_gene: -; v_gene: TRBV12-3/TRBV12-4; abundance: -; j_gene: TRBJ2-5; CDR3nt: TGTGCCAGCCTTGGGGCGGACCAAGAGACCCAGTACTTC; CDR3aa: CASLGADQETQYF
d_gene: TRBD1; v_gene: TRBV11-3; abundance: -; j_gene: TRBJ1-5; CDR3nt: TGTGCCAGCAGCCCAACAGGGGGGTCAGGGCAGCCCCAGCATTTT; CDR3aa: CASSPTGGSGQPQHF
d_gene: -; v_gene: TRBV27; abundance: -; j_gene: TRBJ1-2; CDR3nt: TGTGCCAGCAGGACCCTCAGACGGGACTCAGGCTATGACTACACCTTC; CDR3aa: CASRTLRRDSGYDYTF
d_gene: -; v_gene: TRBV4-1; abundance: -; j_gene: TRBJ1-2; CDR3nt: TGCGCCAGCAGCCCAGGTCGACAGAGAAACTATGGCTACACCTTC; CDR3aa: CASSPGRQRNYGYTF
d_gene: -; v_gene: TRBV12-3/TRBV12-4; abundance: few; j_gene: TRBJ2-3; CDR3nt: TGTGCCAGCAGGCCTGCCGGGTTACTTAGCACAGATACGCAGTATTTT; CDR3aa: CASRPAGLLSTDTQYF
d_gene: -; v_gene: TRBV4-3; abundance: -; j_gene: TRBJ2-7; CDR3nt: TGCGCCAGCAGCCTTCAATCTAGCGCGATCTACGAGCAGTACTTC; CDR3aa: CASSLQSSAIYEQYF
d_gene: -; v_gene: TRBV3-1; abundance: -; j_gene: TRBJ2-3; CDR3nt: TGTGCCAGCACCGGACTTCTCGCAGATACGCAGTATTTT; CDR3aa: CASTGLLADTQYF
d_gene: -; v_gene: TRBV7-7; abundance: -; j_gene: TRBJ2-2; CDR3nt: TGTGCTAGCAGCAAAACAGGACAGACCGCGAACACCGGGGAGCTGTTTTTT; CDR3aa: CASSKTGQTANTGELFF
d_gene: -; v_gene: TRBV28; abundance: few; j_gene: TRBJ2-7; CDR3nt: TGTGCCAGCAGGATATCGTCAGGAAGGGACGAGCAGTACTTC; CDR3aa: CASRISSGRDEQYF
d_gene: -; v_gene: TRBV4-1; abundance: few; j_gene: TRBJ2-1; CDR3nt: TGCGCCAGCAGCCAAGCGGCGGGCATAGGAACCTACAATGAGCAGTTCTTC; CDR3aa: CASSQAAGIGTYNEQFF
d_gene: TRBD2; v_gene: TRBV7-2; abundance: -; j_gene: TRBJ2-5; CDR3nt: TGTGCCAGCAGCTTAGTAGCCCTAGCGGGGGGGCGCAATGAGCAGTACTTC; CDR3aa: CASSLVALAGGRNEQYF
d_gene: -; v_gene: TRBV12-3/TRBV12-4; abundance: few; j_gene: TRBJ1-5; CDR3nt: TGTGCCAGCAGTTTATTGTGGGGCAATCAGCCCCAGCATTTT; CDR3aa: CASSLLWGNQPQHF
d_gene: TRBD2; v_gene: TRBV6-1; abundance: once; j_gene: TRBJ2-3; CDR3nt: TGTGCCAGCAGTCAAACCGGGACTAGCGGGGGGGACAGCACAGATACGCAGTATTTT; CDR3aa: CASSQTGTSGGDSTDTQYF
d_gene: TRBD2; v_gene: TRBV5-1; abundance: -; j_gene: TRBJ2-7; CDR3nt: TGCGCCAGCAGCTTGGACGGGACTAGCGCGTACGAGCAGTACTTC; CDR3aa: CASSLDGTSAYEQYF
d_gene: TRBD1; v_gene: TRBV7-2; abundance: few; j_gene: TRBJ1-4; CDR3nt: TGTGCTAGCAGCCCCGACAGGGGGTCGGAAAAACTGTTTTTT; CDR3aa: CASSPDRGSEKLFF
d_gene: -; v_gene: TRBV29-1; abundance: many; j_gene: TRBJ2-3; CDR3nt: TGCAGCGTTGTGCGGTCCACAGATACGCAGTATTTT; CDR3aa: CSVVRSTDTQYF
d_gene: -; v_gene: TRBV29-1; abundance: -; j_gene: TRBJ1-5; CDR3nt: TGCAGCGTGGCCGACTTAAGCAATCAGCCCCAGCATTTT; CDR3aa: CSVADLSNQPQHF
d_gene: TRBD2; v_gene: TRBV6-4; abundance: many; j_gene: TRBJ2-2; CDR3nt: TGTGCCAGCAGTGACACCGGGGGGGCCGGGGAGCTGTTTTTT; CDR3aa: CASSDTGGAGELFF
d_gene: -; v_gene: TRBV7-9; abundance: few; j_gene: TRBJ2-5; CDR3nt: TGTGCCAGCAGCCCGAGGTCGTTTTCACAAGAGACCCAGTACTTC; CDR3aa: CASSPRSFSQETQYF
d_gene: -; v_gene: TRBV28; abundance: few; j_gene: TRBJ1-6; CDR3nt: TGTGCCAGCAGACCAACAGGGTCGGATAATTCACCCCTCCACTTT; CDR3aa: CASRPTGSDNSPLHF
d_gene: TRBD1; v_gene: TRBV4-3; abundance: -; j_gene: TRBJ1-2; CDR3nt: TGCGCCAGCAGCCAAGGGACAGGGGGCGGCTATGGCTACACCTTC; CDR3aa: CASSQGTGGGYGYTF
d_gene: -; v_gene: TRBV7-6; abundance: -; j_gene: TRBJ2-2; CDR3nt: TGTGCCAGCAGCCGGGGACAAAACACCGGGGAGCTGTTTTTT; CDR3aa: CASSRGQNTGELFF
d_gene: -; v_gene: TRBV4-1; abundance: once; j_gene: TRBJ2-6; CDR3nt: TGCGCCAGCAGCTCTCAGGAGAAGGCCAACGTCCTGACTTTC; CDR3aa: CASSSQEKANVLTF